The T cell receptor (beta chain) described here comes from a study of T-cell memory formation after mild COVID-19. About the research overall: In these data, TCR clusters were largely donor specific.

TCRdb redid the calling of the 5' RACE reads with MiXCR, one entry per CDR3 protein. The profile covers over 120,000 distinct CDR3 sequences, with about 19% appearing a single time and about 2% taken by the ten largest. This CDR3 region has 17 residues. The trim removed 4 bases at V and 5 bases at J, leaving 14 bases unmatched. From germline, CDR1 is LNHNV and CDR2 YYDKDF (reference sequence). This clonotype has only a few counts. This receptor was taken from an adult woman who had mild COVID-19 (a few samples of this study predate the infection). Cell type and time point are not known. V usage is TRBV15 and J usage is TRBJ2-5; 9 nucleotides align to TRBD2. Source material: PBMCs or a T cell subset sorted from them (not recorded which). CDR3 sequence reads: CATSTVGSGRKQETQYF. CDR3 coding DNA: TGTGCCACCAGCACCGTGGGTAGCGGGAGAAAGCAGGAGACCCAGTACTTC.